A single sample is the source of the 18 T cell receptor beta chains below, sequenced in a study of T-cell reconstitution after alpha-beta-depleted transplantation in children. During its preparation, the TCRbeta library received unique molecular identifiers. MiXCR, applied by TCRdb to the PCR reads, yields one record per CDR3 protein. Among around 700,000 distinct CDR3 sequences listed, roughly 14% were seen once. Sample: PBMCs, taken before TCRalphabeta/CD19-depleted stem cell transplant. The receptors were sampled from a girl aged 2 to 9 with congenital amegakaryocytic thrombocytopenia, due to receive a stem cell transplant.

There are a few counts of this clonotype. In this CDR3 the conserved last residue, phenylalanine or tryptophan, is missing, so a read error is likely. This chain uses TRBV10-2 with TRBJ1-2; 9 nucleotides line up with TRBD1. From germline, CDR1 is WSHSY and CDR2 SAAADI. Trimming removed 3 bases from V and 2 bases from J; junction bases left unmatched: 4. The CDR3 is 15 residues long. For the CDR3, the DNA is TGCGCCAGCAGTGATCCCGGGACAGGGAACTATGGCTACACCTCC. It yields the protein CASSDPGTGNYGYTS.

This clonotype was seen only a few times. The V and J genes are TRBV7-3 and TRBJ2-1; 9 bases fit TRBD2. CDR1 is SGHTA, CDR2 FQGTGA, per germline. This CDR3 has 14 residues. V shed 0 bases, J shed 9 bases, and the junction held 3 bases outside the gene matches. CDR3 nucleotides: TGTGCCAGCAGCTTAACTAGCGGGAGAGGTGAGCAGTTCTTC. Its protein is CASSLTSGRGEQFF. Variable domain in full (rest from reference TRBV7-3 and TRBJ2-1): GAGVSQTPSNKVTEKGKYVELRCDPISGHTALYWYRQSLGQGPEFLIYFQGTGAADDSGLPNDRFFAVRPEGSVSTLKIQRTERGDSAVYLCASSLTSGRGEQFFGPGTRLTVL.

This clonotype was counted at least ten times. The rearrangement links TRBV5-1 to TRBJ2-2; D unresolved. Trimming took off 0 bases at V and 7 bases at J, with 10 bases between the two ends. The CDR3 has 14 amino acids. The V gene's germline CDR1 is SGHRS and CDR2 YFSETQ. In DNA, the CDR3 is TGCGCCAGCAGCTTGGACGGCGAAGGCGGGGAGCTGTTTTTT. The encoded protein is CASSLDGEGGELFF.

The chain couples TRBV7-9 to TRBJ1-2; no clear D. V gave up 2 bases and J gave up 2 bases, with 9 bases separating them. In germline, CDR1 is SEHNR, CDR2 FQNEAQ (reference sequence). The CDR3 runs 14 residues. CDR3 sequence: CASSLKTINYGYTF. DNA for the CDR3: TGTGCCAGCAGCTTAAAGACAATAAACTATGGCTACACCTTC.

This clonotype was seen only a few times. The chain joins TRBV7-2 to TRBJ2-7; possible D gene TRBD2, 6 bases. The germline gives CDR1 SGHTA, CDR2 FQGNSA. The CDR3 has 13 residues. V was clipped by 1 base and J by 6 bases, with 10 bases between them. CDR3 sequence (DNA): TGTGCCAGCAGCTTAGTACTAGCTGGCGAGCAGTACTTC. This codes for CASSLVLAGEQYF. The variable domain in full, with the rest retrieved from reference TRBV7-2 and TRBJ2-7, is GAGVSQSPSNKVTEKGKDVELRCDPISGHTALYWYRQSLGQGLEFLIYFQGNSAPDKSGLPSDRFSAERTGGSVSTLTIQRTQQEDSAVYLCASSLVLAGEQYFGPGTRLTVT.

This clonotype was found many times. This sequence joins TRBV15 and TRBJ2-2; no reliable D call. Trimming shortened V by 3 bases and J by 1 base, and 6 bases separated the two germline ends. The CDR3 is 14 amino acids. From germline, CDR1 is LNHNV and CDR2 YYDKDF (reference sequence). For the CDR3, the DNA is TGTGCCACCAGCAGCGACGGGAACACCGGGGAGCTGTTTTTT. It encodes CATSSDGNTGELFF. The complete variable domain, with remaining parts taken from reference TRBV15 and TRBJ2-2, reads DAMVIQNPRYQVTQFGKPVTLSCSQTLNHNVMYWYQQKSSQAPKLLFHYYDKDFNNEADTPDNFQSRRPNTSFCFLDIRSPGLGDTAMYLCATSSDGNTGELFFGEGSRLTVL.

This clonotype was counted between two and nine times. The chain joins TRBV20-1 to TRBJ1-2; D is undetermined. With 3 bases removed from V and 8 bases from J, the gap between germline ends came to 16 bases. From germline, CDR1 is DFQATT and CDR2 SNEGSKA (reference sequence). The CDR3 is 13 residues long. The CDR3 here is CSASVPIGWGYTF. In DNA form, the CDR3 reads TGCAGTGCTAGTGTCCCAATTGGTTGGGGCTACACCTTC.

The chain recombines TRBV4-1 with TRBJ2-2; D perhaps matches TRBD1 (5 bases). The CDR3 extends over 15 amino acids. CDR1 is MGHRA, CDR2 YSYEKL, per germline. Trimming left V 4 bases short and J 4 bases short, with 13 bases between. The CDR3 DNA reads TGCGCCAGCAGCCCTTGGGGCAGGGCCACCGGGGAGCTGTTTTTT. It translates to CASSPWGRATGELFF.

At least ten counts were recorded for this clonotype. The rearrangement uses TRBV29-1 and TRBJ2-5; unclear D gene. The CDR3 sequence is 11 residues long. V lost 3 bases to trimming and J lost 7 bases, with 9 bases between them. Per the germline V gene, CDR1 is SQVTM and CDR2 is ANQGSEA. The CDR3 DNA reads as TGCAGCGTTGACAGATCGGGGACCCAGTACTTC. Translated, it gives CSVDRSGTQYF.

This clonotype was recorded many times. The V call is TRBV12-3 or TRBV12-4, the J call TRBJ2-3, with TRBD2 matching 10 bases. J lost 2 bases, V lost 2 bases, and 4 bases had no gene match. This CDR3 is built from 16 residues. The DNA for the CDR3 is TGTGCCAGCAGTTTACTAGCGGGAGTGCCCACAGATACGCAGTATTTT. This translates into CASSLLAGVPTDTQYF.

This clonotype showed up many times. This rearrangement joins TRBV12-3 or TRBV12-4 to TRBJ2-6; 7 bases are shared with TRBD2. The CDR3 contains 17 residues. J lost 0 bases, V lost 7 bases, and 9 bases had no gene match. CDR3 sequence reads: CASTPGRTSSGANVLTF. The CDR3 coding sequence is TGTGCCAGCACTCCCGGGAGGACCAGCTCTGGGGCCAACGTCCTGACTTTC.

Here the CDR3 DNA reads TGTGCCAGCAGGCGGGAGTCACCCTACGAGCAGTACTTC. Translating it yields CASRRESPYEQYF. This chain links TRBV12-3 or TRBV12-4 with TRBJ2-7, with TRBD2 matching over 7 bases. Trimming took 6 bases from V and 2 from J; bases not matched to a gene: 4. This CDR3 has 13 residues.

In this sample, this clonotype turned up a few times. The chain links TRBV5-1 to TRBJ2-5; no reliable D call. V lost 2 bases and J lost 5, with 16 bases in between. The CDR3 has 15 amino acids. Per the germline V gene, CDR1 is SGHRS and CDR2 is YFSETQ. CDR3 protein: CASSFESSIWETQYF. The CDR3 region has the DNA TGCGCCAGCAGCTTTGAATCAAGCATCTGGGAGACCCAGTACTTC.

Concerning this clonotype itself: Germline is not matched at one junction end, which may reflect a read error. CDR3 bases: TGTGCCAGCAGCATGGATCTACCCCCAATTCAAGACACCCAGTACTTC. Its protein product is CASSMDLPPIQDTQYF. The chain links TRBV7-7 to TRBJ2-5; no firm D call. Germline lookup yields CDR1 SSHAT and CDR2 FNYEAQ (reference sequence). The CDR3 is made up of 16 amino acids.

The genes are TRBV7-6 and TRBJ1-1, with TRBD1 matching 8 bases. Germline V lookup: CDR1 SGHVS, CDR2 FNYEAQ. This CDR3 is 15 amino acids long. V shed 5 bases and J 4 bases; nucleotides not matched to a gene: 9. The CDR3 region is CASSPGTGGGTEAFF. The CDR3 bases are TGTGCCAGCAGCCCTGGGACAGGTGGAGGCACTGAAGCTTTCTTT.

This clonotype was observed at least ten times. Written as DNA, the CDR3 is TGCAGTGCAATAATACAGGGGGCATCCCACGAGCAGTACTTC. This encodes CSAIIQGASHEQYF. The V gene is TRBV20-1, the J gene TRBJ2-7, with TRBD1 matching over 9 bases. CDR1 and CDR2 (germline): DFQATT, SNEGSKA (reference sequence). V gave up 6 bases and J gave up 5 bases; unmatched junction bases: 11. The CDR3 loop spans 14 amino acids.

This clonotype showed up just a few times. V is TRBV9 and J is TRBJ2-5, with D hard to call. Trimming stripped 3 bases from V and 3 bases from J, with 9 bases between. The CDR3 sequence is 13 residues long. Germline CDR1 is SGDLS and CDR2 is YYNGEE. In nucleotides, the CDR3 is TGTGCCAGCAGCGGGGAAGGCAAAGAGACCCAGTACTTC. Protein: CASSGEGKETQYF.

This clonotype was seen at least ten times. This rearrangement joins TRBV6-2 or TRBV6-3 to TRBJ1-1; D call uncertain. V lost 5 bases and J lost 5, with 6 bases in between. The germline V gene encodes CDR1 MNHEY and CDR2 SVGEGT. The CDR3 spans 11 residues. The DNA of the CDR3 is TGTGCCAGCAGTCAGGAAACTGAAGCTTTCTTT. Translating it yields CASSQETEAFF.